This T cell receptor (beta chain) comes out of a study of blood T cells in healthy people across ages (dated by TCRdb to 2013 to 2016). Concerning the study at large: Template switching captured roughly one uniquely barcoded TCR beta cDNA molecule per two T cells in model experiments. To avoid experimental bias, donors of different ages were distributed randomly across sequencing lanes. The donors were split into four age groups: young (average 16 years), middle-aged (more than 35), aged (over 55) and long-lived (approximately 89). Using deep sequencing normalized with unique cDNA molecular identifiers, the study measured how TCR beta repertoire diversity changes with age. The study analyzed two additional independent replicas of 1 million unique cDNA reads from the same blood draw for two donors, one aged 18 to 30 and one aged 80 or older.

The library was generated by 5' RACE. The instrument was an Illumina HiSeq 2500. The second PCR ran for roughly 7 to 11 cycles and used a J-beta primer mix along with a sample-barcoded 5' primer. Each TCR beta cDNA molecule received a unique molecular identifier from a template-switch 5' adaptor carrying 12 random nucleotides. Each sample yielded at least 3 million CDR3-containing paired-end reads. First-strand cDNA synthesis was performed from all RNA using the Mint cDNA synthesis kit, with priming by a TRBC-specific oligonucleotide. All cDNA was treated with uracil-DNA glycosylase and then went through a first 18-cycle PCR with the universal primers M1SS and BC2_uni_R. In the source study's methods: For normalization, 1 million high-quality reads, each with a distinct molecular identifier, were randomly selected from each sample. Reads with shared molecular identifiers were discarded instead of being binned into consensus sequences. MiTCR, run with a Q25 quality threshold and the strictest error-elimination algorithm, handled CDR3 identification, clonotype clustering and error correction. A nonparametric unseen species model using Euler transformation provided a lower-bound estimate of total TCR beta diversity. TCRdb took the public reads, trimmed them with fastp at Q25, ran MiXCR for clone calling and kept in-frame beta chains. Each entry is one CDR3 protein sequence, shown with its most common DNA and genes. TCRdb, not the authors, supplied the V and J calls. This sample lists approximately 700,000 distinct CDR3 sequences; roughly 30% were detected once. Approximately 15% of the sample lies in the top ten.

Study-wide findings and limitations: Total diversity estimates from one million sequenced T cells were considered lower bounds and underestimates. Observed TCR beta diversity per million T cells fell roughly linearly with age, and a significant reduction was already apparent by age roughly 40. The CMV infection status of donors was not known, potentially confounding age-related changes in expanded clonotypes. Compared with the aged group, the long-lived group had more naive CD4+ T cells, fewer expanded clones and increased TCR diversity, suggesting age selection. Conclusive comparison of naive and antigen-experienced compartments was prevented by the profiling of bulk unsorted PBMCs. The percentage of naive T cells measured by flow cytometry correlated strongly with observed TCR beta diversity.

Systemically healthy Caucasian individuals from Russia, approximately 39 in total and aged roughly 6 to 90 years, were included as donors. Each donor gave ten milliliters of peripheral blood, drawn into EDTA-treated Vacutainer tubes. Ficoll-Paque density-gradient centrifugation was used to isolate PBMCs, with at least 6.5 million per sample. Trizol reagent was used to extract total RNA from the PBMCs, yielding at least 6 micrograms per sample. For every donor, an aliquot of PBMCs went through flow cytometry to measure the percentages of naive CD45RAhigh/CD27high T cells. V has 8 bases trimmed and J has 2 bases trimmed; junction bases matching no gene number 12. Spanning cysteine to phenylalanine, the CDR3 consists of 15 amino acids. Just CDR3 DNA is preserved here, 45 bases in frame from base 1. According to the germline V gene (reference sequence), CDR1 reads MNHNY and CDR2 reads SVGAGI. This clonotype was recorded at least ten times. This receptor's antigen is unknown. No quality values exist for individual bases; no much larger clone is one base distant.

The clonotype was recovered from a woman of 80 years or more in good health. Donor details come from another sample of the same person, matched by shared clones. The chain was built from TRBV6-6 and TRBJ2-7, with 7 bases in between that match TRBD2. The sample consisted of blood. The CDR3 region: CASGPSGTITYEQYF. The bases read TGTGCCAGCGGTCCCTCGGGGACTATAACCTACGAGCAGTACTTC.